Below are 16 T cell receptor beta chains sequenced from a single sample in a study of T cell responses to AZD1222 COVID-19 vaccine. Clones were sequenced by immunoSEQ multiplex PCR, and TCRdb holds only the in-frame ones, with some missing. Of some 130,000 clones in the sample, around 85% were seen once. The starting material was peripheral blood, obtained on day 0 of AZD1222 vaccination. The receptor set was obtained from an adult in good health.

The J gene is TRBJ2-1, the V gene TRBV29-1; D perhaps matches TRBD2 (6 bases). Germline CDR1 and CDR2: SQVTM and ANQGSEA. The CDR3 is 13 residues long. Deletions cut 7 bases from V and 4 bases from J, with 14 bases between. The CDR3 loop is CSGGGLGYNEQFF. The CDR3 nucleotides are TGCAGCGGAGGAGGGTTGGGGTACAATGAGCAGTTCTTC.

This chain links TRBV30 with TRBJ2-7; D not certain. This CDR3 region has 12 residues. Germline values: CDR1 GTSNPN, CDR2 SVGIG (reference sequence). V dropped 8 bases and J dropped 0 bases, with 11 bases sitting between them. CDR3 sequence: CAGATTSYEQYF. The DNA for the CDR3 is TGTGCCGGTGCCACGACCTCCTACGAGCAGTACTTC. The entire variable domain, with the rest obtained from reference TRBV30 and TRBJ2-7, is as follows: SQTIHQWPATLVQPVGSPLSLECTVEGTSNPNLYWYRQAAGRGLQLLFYSVGIGQISSEVPQNLSASRPQDRQFILSSKKLLLSDSGFYLCAGATTSYEQYFGPGTRLTVT.

This clone occurred a few times. Additional DNA sequences in this sample encode the identical CDR3. The rearrangement links TRBV18 to TRBJ2-1; D unclear. Germline V CDR1 and CDR2: KGHSH, LQKENI. Trimming removed 0 bases at V and 4 bases at J, with 4 bases between. The CDR3 runs 13 residues. In nucleotides, the CDR3 is TGTGCCAGCTCACCACCGGGATACAATGAGCAGTTCTTC. This sequence encodes CASSPPGYNEQFF.

This clone was detected only a few times. The rearrangement links TRBV24-1 to TRBJ2-1; no firm D call. CDR1 KGHDR and CDR2 SFDVKD come from the germline V gene. Trimming took 8 bases from V and 3 from J, leaving 10 bases between them. CDR3 size: 13 residues. This chain's CDR3 is CATTVAVYNEQFF. Written as DNA, the CDR3 is TGTGCCACCACGGTTGCTGTCTACAATGAGCAGTTCTTC.

The genes are TRBV14 and TRBJ2-1, with a tentative D call TRBD1 (5 bases). Trimming left V 5 bases short and J 10 bases short, with 15 bases between. Germline V gene data show CDR1 as SGHDN and CDR2 as FVKESK. CDR3 length equals 13 residues. This chain's CDR3 is CASSRQLDGEQFF. The CDR3 DNA reads TGTGCCAGCAGCAGACAGCTAGACGGGGAGCAGTTCTTC.

The chain is built from TRBV10-2 and TRBJ2-5, with 8 bases that match TRBD1. V was clipped by 2 bases and J by 1 base; unmatched bases: 3. This CDR3 spans 15 amino acids. CDR1 and CDR2 (germline): WSHSY, SAAADI. The CDR3 sequence: CASSEPGQGQETQYF. The CDR3 DNA reads TGCGCCAGCAGTGAGCCAGGACAGGGCCAAGAGACCCAGTACTTC.

This clone was observed once. This chain uses TRBV7-2 with TRBJ1-5; TRBD1 might be the D (6 bases). The length of the CDR3 is 14 residues. Trimming removed 4 bases from V and 6 bases from J, with 13 bases in between. The germline V gene has CDR1 SGHTA and CDR2 FQGNSA. The CDR3 sequence is CASSSPGVSQPQHF. In DNA, the CDR3 is TGTGCCAGCAGCTCACCAGGGGTCAGTCAGCCCCAGCATTTT.

The genes are TRBV29-1 and TRBJ1-2; D is uncertain. Deletions cut 4 bases from V and 4 bases from J, with 10 bases between. Per the germline V gene, CDR1 is SQVTM and CDR2 is ANQGSEA. This CDR3 has 12 amino acids. The CDR3 loop reads CSVGREGYGYTF. CDR3 bases: TGCAGCGTTGGGAGGGAGGGCTATGGCTACACCTTC.

V usage is TRBV2 and J usage is TRBJ2-5; 14 nucleotides line up with TRBD2. From germline, CDR1 is SNHLY and CDR2 FYNNEI. This CDR3 has 18 amino acids. The V segment lost 2 bases and the J segment 1 base; nucleotides outside the gene matches: 6. The CDR3 coding sequence is TGTGCCAGCAGTGAATTGGGACTAGCGGGGGCACTCCAAGAGACCCAGTACTTC. Translated: CASSELGLAGALQETQYF.

V is TRBV19 and J is TRBJ1-5; the D is unclear. This CDR3 is built from 14 residues. The germline CDR1 and CDR2 sequences are LNHDA and SQIVND (reference sequence). The V end lost 3 bases, the J end lost 5 bases, and 11 bases lay between the germline ends. The CDR3 DNA reads as TGTGCCAGTAGTATCCTAGGTTCGGATCAGCCCCAGCATTTT. Its protein product is CASSILGSDQPQHF.

The rearrangement uses TRBV5-6 and TRBJ1-5, with D unresolved. From germline, CDR1 is SGHDT and CDR2 YYEEEE. The CDR3 loop spans 14 amino acids. Deletions cut 0 bases from V and 0 bases from J, with 4 bases between. As DNA, the CDR3 is TGTGCCAGCAGCTTGGGGTATAGCAATCAGCCCCAGCATTTT. Amino acid sequence: CASSLGYSNQPQHF.

This sequence joins TRBV5-1 and TRBJ2-5, with D uncertain. Per the germline V gene, CDR1 is SGHRS and CDR2 is YFSETQ. This CDR3 region has 12 residues. The V end was cut by 2 bases, the J end by 9 bases, with 11 bases between. Here the CDR3 reads CASSFGDEAQYF. The CDR3 DNA reads TGCGCCAGCAGCTTCGGTGACGAGGCCCAGTACTTC.

The chain uses TRBV4-2 and TRBJ2-7; no clear D. The CDR3 runs to 12 residues. The germline V gene has CDR1 LGHNA and CDR2 YNFKEQ. The V and J ends lost 4 bases and 5 bases respectively, with 9 bases between them. The CDR3 protein is CASSLNGHEQYF. CDR3 nucleotide sequence: TGTGCCAGCAGCCTAAATGGACACGAGCAGTACTTC.

This chain connects TRBV29-1 to TRBJ2-5; 11 bases map to TRBD2. CDR1 is SQVTM and CDR2 is ANQGSEA in the germline V gene. This CDR3 has 16 residues. V lost 7 bases and J lost 1; bases outside the gene matches: 11. For the CDR3, the DNA is TGCAGCGGCATCGGGACTAGCGGACAATTCCAAGAGACCCAGTACTTC. Protein: CSGIGTSGQFQETQYF.

This clone was found a few times. The chain joins TRBV4-2 to TRBJ2-3; possibly TRBD1 for D (5 bases). Germline loops: CDR1 LGHNA, CDR2 YNFKEQ. The CDR3 consists of 16 residues. Trimming took 0 bases from V and 3 from J, leaving 13 bases between them. Written as DNA, the CDR3 is TGTGCCAGCAGCCAAGATTACCAGGGAAGTACAGATACGCAGTATTTT. Its translation is CASSQDYQGSTDTQYF.

The chain is built from TRBV7-9 and TRBJ1-3; possible D gene TRBD1, 5 bases. V lost 1 base, J lost 0 bases, and 10 bases lay in between. Germline CDR1 is SEHNR and CDR2 is FQNEAQ (reference sequence). This CDR3 contains 16 residues. This chain's CDR3 is CASSLGGDNSGNTIYF. CDR3 DNA: TGTGCCAGCAGCTTAGGGGGGGATAACTCTGGAAACACCATATATTTT. Filled out from reference TRBV7-9 and TRBJ1-3, the complete variable domain reads DTGVSQNPRHKITKRGQNVTFRCDPISEHNRLYWYRQTLGQGPEFLTYFQNEAQLEKSRLLSDRFSAERPKGSFSTLEIQRTEQGDSAMYLCASSLGGDNSGNTIYFGEGSWLTVV.